This T cell receptor (beta chain) was sequenced for a study of PD-1 blockade in classical Hodgkin lymphoma. Profiling relied on immunoSEQ multiplex PCR, and the TCRdb table lists in-frame clones only, not all of them. The repertoire consists of approximately 84,000 clones, with around nine tenths occurring once and the leading ten covering around 20%. Notes on this clone: Its specificity is unknown.

All trial patients relapsed after autologous stem cell transplantation. Germline loops: CDR1 LNHNV, CDR2 YYDKDF (reference sequence). After removal of 6 bases from V and 9 bases from J, the junction contained 9 bases not matched to a gene. The CDR3 totals 16 residues. Notes on the study in general: Whoever responded completely had baseline diversity much like that seen in newly diagnosed patients. As was reported, newly diagnosed patients showed lower baseline TCR diversity than healthy donors did. CD4+ TCR diversity rose significantly by C4D1, and CD8+ TCR diversity did not. No one has yet defined what causes the repertoire differences, which may be disease activity or prior therapy.

The chain uses TRBV15 and TRBJ2-1; 15 positions agree with TRBD2. This sample comprised peripheral blood mononuclear cells (PBMCs), obtained at baseline. The TCR sequence derives from a human donor with classical Hodgkin lymphoma. The DNA for the CDR3 is TGTGCCACCAGGGAGACCGGGACTAGCGGGAGGAGTGAGCAGTTCTTC. Its protein product is CATRETGTSGRSEQFF.